Below are 25 T cell receptor beta chains sequenced from a single sample in a study of coeliac disease. The repertoire was sequenced with immunoSEQ multiplex PCR; TCRdb's copy has only in-frame clones and lacks some. This table holds under 9,500 clones, 57% found once. The sequenced sample consisted of intraepithelial lymphocytes from the gut. These receptors originate from a woman aged 60-75 years with celiac disease.

The rearrangement links TRBV18 to TRBJ2-7; 10 nucleotides align to TRBD1. The CDR3 spans 15 residues. Germline V gives CDR1 KGHSH, CDR2 LQKENI. Trimming removed 3 bases from V and 3 bases from J; junction bases left unmatched: 5. CDR3 amino acids: CASSPETGGSYEQYF. The CDR3 nucleotides read TGTGCCAGCTCACCCGAGACAGGGGGCAGCTACGAGCAGTACTTC.

V and J are TRBV28 and TRBJ1-1; TRBD1 might be the D (6 bases). Deletions cut 2 bases from V and 8 bases from J, with 12 bases between. The CDR3 runs 13 residues. Germline values: CDR1 MDHEN, CDR2 SYDVKM. The CDR3, as DNA: TGTGCCAGCAGTTTAGGGTCAAGGGGGGAAGCTTTCTTT. Translating gives CASSLGSRGEAFF.

The J gene is TRBJ2-4, the V gene TRBV29-1, with D perhaps matching TRBD1 (7 bases). Germline V gene sequence: CDR1 SQVTM, CDR2 ANQGSEA. V lost 2 bases to trimming and J lost 1 base, with 21 bases between them. The CDR3 runs 18 residues. The CDR3 sequence: CSVETPGGRSDAKNIQYF. CDR3 DNA sequence: TGCAGCGTTGAAACCCCAGGGGGGCGATCGGACGCCAAAAACATTCAGTACTTC.

Within the sample, this clone is medium-sized. The rearrangement uses TRBV15 and TRBJ1-2; no clear D gene. Trimming removed 0 bases from V and 6 bases from J, with 5 bases in between. The CDR3 extends over 12 amino acids. Germline V gene sequence: CDR1 LNHNV, CDR2 YYDKDF (reference sequence). The CDR3 here is CATSRDTDGYTF. CDR3 sequence (DNA): TGTGCCACCAGCAGAGATACAGATGGCTACACCTTC. Looking up the rest from reference TRBV15 and TRBJ1-2 gives the full variable domain: DAMVIQNPRYQVTQFGKPVTLSCSQTLNHNVMYWYQQKSSQAPKLLFHYYDKDFNNEADTPDNFQSRRPNTSFCFLDIRSPGLGDTAMYLCATSRDTDGYTFGSGTRLTVV.

CDR3 loop: CASSQIQGAREKLFF. CDR3 coding DNA: TGCGCCAGCAGCCAAATACAGGGGGCGCGGGAAAAACTGTTTTTT. The genes are TRBV4-1 and TRBJ1-4; 9 bases fit TRBD1. V was pared by 2 bases and J by 8 bases, with 6 bases of the junction left unmatched. Germline CDR1 is MGHRA and CDR2 is YSYEKL. The CDR3 consists of 15 residues.

This clone was detected only a few times. The chain employs TRBV28 and TRBJ1-5; TRBD1 is a possible D gene (6 bases). Per the germline V gene, CDR1 is MDHEN and CDR2 is SYDVKM. V lost 6 bases and J lost 2, with 14 bases in between. This CDR3 has 15 amino acids. For the CDR3, the DNA is TGTGCCAGCAGACTACAGGGTATTGGCAATCAGCCCCAGCATTTT. It encodes CASRLQGIGNQPQHF.

The chain has TRBV5-1 and TRBJ2-7, with 7 nucleotides matching TRBD1. The CDR3 is 14 residues long. Trimming took 1 base from V and 4 from J; bases not matched to a gene: 5. In germline, CDR1 is SGHRS, CDR2 YFSETQ. CDR3 DNA sequence: TGCGCCAGCAGCTTGCAGGGGGTTCTTTACGAGCAGTACTTC. Encoded protein: CASSLQGVLYEQYF.

This clone was detected only a few times. The chain joins TRBV7-2 to TRBJ2-6; D remains unclear. V was cut by 0 bases and J by 0 bases, with 6 bases left in between. CDR3 length: 16 amino acids. In germline, CDR1 is SGHTA, CDR2 FQGNSA. The CDR3 sequence is CASSLASGSGANVLTF. In nucleotides, the CDR3 is TGTGCCAGCAGCTTAGCTTCGGGCTCTGGGGCCAACGTCCTGACTTTC.

This clone has only a few counts. The gene calls are TRBV11-3 and TRBJ2-2, with D possibly TRBD2 on 7 matching bases. Trimming took off 8 bases at V and 5 bases at J, with 27 bases between the two ends. From germline, CDR1 is SGHNT and CDR2 YENEEA. The CDR3 is made up of 18 amino acids. Here the CDR3 DNA reads TGTGCCAGCGGAGGGGACATGACCGGGGGGCCGGGGACCGGGGAGCTGTTTTTT. Protein: CASGGDMTGGPGTGELFF.

With respect to this clone: A read error may produce the germline difference seen at one junction end. The chain employs TRBV5-4 and TRBJ2-5; D perhaps matches TRBD1 (5 bases). Germline V gene data show CDR1 as SGHNT and CDR2 as YYREEE (reference sequence). The CDR3 totals 14 residues. CDR3 loop: CASSLGDSLEAQYF. CDR3 in DNA: TGTGCCAGCAGCTTGGGCGACAGCCTAGAGGCCCAGTACTTC.

The chain carries TRBV7-6 and TRBJ1-3; 7 nucleotides match TRBD1. V shed 2 bases and J 0 bases; nucleotides not matched to a gene: 4. This CDR3 region has 16 residues. Germline V CDR1 and CDR2: SGHVS, FNYEAQ. The CDR3 sequence is CASSLFQGDSGNTIYF. The CDR3 nucleotides read TGTGCCAGCAGCTTATTTCAGGGGGACTCTGGAAACACCATATATTTT. The variable domain in full, with the rest retrieved from reference TRBV7-6 and TRBJ1-3, is GAGVSQSPRYKVTKRGQDVALRCDPISGHVSLYWYRQALGQGPEFLTYFNYEAQQDKSGLPNDRFSAERPEGSISTLTIQRTEQRDSAMYRCASSLFQGDSGNTIYFGEGSWLTVV.

This rearrangement joins TRBV19 to TRBJ1-5, with TRBD1 as a possible D gene (5 bases). Germline V gene data show CDR1 as LNHDA and CDR2 as SQIVND (reference sequence). The CDR3 sequence is 13 residues long. V was shortened by 6 bases and J by 7 bases, with 13 bases between the two germline ends. The CDR3 DNA reads as TGTGCCAGTAGCCTGGGCAGGGTCCAGCCCCAGCATTTT. Translating it yields CASSLGRVQPQHF.

V is TRBV9 and J is TRBJ2-7; D might be TRBD1 (6 bases). V dropped 3 bases and J dropped 7 bases, with 17 bases sitting between them. CDR3 length equals 14 residues. Germline V lookup: CDR1 SGDLS, CDR2 YYNGEE. CDR3 DNA sequence: TGTGCCAGCAGCGAGGGGGACCATACTCTAGAGCAGTACTTC. Its protein product is CASSEGDHTLEQYF.

This sequence joins TRBV7-6 and TRBJ2-2; no clear D gene. V lost 4 bases to trimming and J lost 7 bases, with 13 bases between them. The CDR3 has 14 amino acids. From germline, CDR1 is SGHVS and CDR2 FNYEAQ. The DNA of the CDR3 is TGTGCCAGCAGCTCAACGGCGGCGGTCGGGGAGCTGTTTTTT. Its translation: CASSSTAAVGELFF.

The chain employs TRBV28 and TRBJ1-6; the match to TRBD1 covers 7 bases. Germline CDR1 and CDR2: MDHEN and SYDVKM. The junction had 6 bases not matched to a gene; V was cut back by 3 bases and J by 7 bases. This CDR3 comprises 15 residues. In nucleotides, the CDR3 is TGTGCCAGCAGTTTGGGTCAGGGGGAAAATTCACCCCTCCACTTT. Translating it yields CASSLGQGENSPLHF.

The gene calls are TRBV6-1 and TRBJ1-5; D is ambiguous. This CDR3 region has 15 residues. From germline, CDR1 is MNHNS and CDR2 SASEGT. V lost 4 bases and J lost 0, with 10 bases in between. CDR3 nucleotides: TGTGCCAGCAGTGCAGTCGATTATAGCAATCAGCCCCAGCATTTT. Protein sequence: CASSAVDYSNQPQHF.

By share of the sample, this clone is medium-sized. The gene calls are TRBV6-5 and TRBJ1-2; 7 bases match TRBD1. J was trimmed by 3 bases and V by 7 bases; bases with no gene match: 5. The CDR3 totals 13 residues. Germline CDR1 is MNHEY and CDR2 is SVGAGI. CDR3 sequence reads: CASTAGTDYGYTF. CDR3 DNA sequence: TGTGCCAGCACCGCGGGGACAGACTATGGCTACACCTTC.

The rearrangement links TRBV2 to TRBJ2-7; TRBD1 aligns across 9 bases. V trimming: 6 bases; J trimming: 9 bases; junction bases outside the gene matches: 6. Germline V gene data show CDR1 as SNHLY and CDR2 as FYNNEI. The length of the CDR3 is 12 residues. The CDR3 region has the DNA TGTGCCAGCAGAGGTGGACAGGGGCGGCAGTACTTC. Protein product: CASRGGQGRQYF. Full variable domain (missing parts from reference TRBV2 and TRBJ2-7): EPEVTQTPSHQVTQMGQEVILRCVPISNHLYFYWYRQILGQKVEFLVSFYNNEISEKSEIFDDQFSVERPDGSNFTLKIRSTKLEDSAMYFCASRGGQGRQYFGPGTRLTVT.

V gene TRBV19 combines with J gene TRBJ2-2; the D gene is possibly TRBD1 (6 bases). V lost 7 bases, J lost 3 bases, and 12 bases lay in between. Germline values: CDR1 LNHDA, CDR2 SQIVND (reference sequence). The CDR3 totals 14 residues. The CDR3, as DNA: TGTGCCAGTAATAGGGACACGTACACCGGGGAGCTGTTTTTT. Translation gives CASNRDTYTGELFF.

This clone was detected once. This chain uses TRBV15 with TRBJ1-1, with 10 bases fitting TRBD1. J lost 7 bases, V lost 0 bases, and 14 bases had no gene match. CDR1 and CDR2 (germline): LNHNV, YYDKDF (reference sequence). This CDR3 comprises 18 residues. The CDR3: CATSRDIGTGAGRGEAFF. CDR3 sequence (DNA): TGTGCCACCAGCAGAGATATTGGGACAGGGGCCGGTCGCGGTGAAGCTTTCTTT.

Sample share makes this clone medium-sized. V usage is TRBV28 and J usage is TRBJ2-7; D may be TRBD1 (6 bases). V was pared by 6 bases and J by 0 bases, with 6 bases between. Per germline, CDR1 MDHEN and CDR2 SYDVKM. This CDR3 comprises 12 residues. Here the CDR3 DNA reads TGTGCCAGCAGGGGGGCCTCCTACGAGCAGTACTTC. It encodes CASRGASYEQYF.

For this clone: The junction departs from germline at one end; a sequencing error may be responsible. The chain couples TRBV6-5 to TRBJ2-2; D gene uncertain. The germline V gene has CDR1 MNHEY and CDR2 SVGAGI. The CDR3 totals 16 residues. The CDR3 loop reads CASSYSLAIHTEELFF. The CDR3 bases are TGTGCCAGCAGTTACTCGTTGGCCATTCATACCGAGGAGCTGTTTTTT.

As to this clone: Distinct nucleotide sequences in the sample also encode this CDR3. This chain links TRBV5-1 with TRBJ1-1, with TRBD1 matching 7 bases. The ends lost 0 bases at V and 1 base at J; junction bases unmatched: 6. The CDR3 sequence is 16 residues long. Germline CDR1 is SGHRS and CDR2 is YFSETQ. The CDR3 reads CASSLAGGLGNTEAFF. In nucleotides, the CDR3 is TGCGCCAGCAGCTTGGCAGGGGGTTTGGGGAACACTGAAGCTTTCTTT. Using reference TRBV5-1 and TRBJ1-1 for the parts outside the CDR3, the full variable domain is KAGVTQTPRYLIKTRGQQVTLSCSPISGHRSVSWYQQTPGQGLQFLFEYFSETQRNKGNFPGRFSGRQFSNSRSEMNVSTLELGDSALYLCASSLAGGLGNTEAFFGQGTRLTVV.

This clone is large by share. Written as DNA, the CDR3 is TGTGCCAGCAGCTTTGGACACACCTACGAGCAGTACTTC. It specifies CASSFGHTYEQYF. This sequence joins TRBV11-3 and TRBJ2-7; tentatively, D is TRBD1 (5 bases). In germline, CDR1 is SGHNT, CDR2 YENEEA. The CDR3 loop spans 13 amino acids. The V end lost 3 bases, the J end lost 2 bases, and 8 bases lay between the germline ends.

The chain joins TRBV10-3 to TRBJ2-1; 14 nucleotides match TRBD2. The CDR3 covers 14 residues. V dropped 7 bases and J dropped 16; count of bases not matched to a gene: 12. CDR1 ENHRY and CDR2 SYGVKD come from the germline V gene. CDR3 sequence reads: CAITETSGRDDQFF. The CDR3 DNA sequence: TGTGCCATCACCGAGACTAGCGGGAGGGACGATCAATTCTTC.